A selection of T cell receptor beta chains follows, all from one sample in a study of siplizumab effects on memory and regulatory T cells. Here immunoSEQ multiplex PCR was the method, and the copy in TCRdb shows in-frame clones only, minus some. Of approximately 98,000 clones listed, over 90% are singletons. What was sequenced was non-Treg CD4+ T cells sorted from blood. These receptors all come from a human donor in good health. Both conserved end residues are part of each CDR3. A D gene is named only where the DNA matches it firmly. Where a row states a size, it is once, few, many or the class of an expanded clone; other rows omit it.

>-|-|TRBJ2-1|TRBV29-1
TGCAGCCACAGGGCTAACGAGCAGTTCTTC
CSHRANEQFF
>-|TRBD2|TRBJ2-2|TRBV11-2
TGTGCCAGCAGCTCTTTAGCGGGAGGGCCGGTCGGGGAGCTGTTTTTT
CASSSLAGGPVGELFF
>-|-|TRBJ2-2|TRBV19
TGTGCCAGTAATGCCCCGAACACCGGGGAGCTGTTTTTT
CASNAPNTGELFF
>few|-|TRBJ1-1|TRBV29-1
TGCAGCGTTGCCACAATGGAGAACACTGAAGCTTTCTTT
CSVATMENTEAFF
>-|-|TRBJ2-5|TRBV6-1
TGTGCCAGCAATGGCGGGACACAAGAGACCCAGTACTTC
CASNGGTQETQYF
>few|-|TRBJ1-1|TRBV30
TGTGCCTGGAGTAGGATGAACACTGAAGCTTTCTTT
CAWSRMNTEAFF
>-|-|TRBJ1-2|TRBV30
TGTGCCTGGAAGGACACAAACTATGGCTACACCTTC
CAWKDTNYGYTF
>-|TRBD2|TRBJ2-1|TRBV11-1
TGTGCCAGCAGCCCGAGGACTAGCGGTAGCTCCTACAATGAGCAGTTCTTC
CASSPRTSGSSYNEQFF
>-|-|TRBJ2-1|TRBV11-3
TGTGCCAGCAGCTTAGCGTCCCGATACAATGAGCAGTTCTTC
CASSLASRYNEQFF
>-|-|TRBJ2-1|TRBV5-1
TGCGCCAGCAGGGAACGAACTTACAATGAGCAGTTCTTC
CASRERTYNEQFF
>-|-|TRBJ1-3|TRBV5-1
TGCGCCAGCAGCTTGGCACAGAGCACTGGAAACACCATATATTTT
CASSLAQSTGNTIYF
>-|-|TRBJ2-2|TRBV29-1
TGCAGCGTTGATATGGGGTTTGCCAACACCGGGGAGCTGTTTTTT
CSVDMGFANTGELFF
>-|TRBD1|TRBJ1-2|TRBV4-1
TGCGCCAGCAGCCCCGGGACAGGGTTTGGCTACACCTTC
CASSPGTGFGYTF
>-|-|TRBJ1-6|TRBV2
TGTGCCAGCAGGGCTTATAATTCACCCCTCCACTTT
CASRAYNSPLHF
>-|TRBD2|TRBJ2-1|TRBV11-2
TGTGCCAGCAGCTTAGAACGGCTAGCGGGTTACAATGAGCAGTTCTTC
CASSLERLAGYNEQFF
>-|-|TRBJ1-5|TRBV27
TGTGCCAGCAGTTTACGGGGTCCACGGGGCAATCAGCCCCAGCATTTT
CASSLRGPRGNQPQHF
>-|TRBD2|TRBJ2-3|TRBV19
TGTGCCAGTAGTACTCAAAGTGGACTAGCGCAGGGGACAGATACGCAGTATTTT
CASSTQSGLAQGTDTQYF
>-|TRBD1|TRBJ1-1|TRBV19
TGTGCCAGTAGTAGCTACCGGGACAGATTCTTAGGGGTTTTCTTT
CASSSYRDRFLGVFF
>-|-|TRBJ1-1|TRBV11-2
TGTGCCAGCAGATTTTCATACGGAAATGAAGCTTTCTTT
CASRFSYGNEAFF
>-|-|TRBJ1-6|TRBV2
TGTGCCAGCATCTACATTCGCTCCTATAATTCACCCCTCCACTTT
CASIYIRSYNSPLHF
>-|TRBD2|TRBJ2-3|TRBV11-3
TGTGCCAGCAGCCTGAGACTAGCCCCCACAGATACGCAGTATTTT
CASSLRLAPTDTQYF
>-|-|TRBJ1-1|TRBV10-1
TGCGCCAGCAGTCAGCCGGGGGAGACTTGTGACTTCTTT
CASSQPGETCDFF
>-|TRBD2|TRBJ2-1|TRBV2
TGTGCCAGCACTAGCGGAATCTCCTACAATGAGCAGTTCTTC
CASTSGISYNEQFF
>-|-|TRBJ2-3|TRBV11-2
TGTGCCAGCAGCCGAGACTCCCTGGGCACAGATACGCAGTATTTT
CASSRDSLGTDTQYF
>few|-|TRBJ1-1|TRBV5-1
TGCGCCAGCAGCTCCCAGTCGTTGAACACTGAAGCTTTCTTT
CASSSQSLNTEAFF
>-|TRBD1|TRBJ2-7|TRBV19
TGTGCCAGTAGTATAAGGGGGCCGTCCTACGAGCAGTACTTC
CASSIRGPSYEQYF
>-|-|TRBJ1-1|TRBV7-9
TGTGCCAGCAGCTTAGACGGAGGGGCCCCTGAAGCTTTCTTT
CASSLDGGAPEAFF
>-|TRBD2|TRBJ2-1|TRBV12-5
TGTGCTAGTGGTACTCTAGCGGGAGGTTACAATGAGCAGTTCTTC
CASGTLAGGYNEQFF
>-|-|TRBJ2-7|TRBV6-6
TGTGCCAGCACCAACGGGGGACCCCCTGAGTACGAGCAGTACTTC
CASTNGGPPEYEQYF
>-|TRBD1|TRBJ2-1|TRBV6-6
TGTGCCAGCAGCAAACCGGGACAGGTATACAATGAGCAGTTCTTC
CASSKPGQVYNEQFF
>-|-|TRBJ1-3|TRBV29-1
TGCAGCGCTGGCCTGGGATACTCTGGAAACACCATATATTTT
CSAGLGYSGNTIYF
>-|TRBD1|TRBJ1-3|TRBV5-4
TGTGCCAGCAGCTCGGGGGACAGATACTCTGGAAACACCATATATTTT
CASSSGDRYSGNTIYF
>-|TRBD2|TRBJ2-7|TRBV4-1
TGCGCCAGCAGCCAAGATCTTAGACTAGCGGCCTCCTACGAGCAGTACTTC
CASSQDLRLAASYEQYF
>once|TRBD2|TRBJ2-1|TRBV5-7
TGTGCCAGCAGATCCGGGACTAGCGGGGCCTACAATGAGCAGTTCTTC
CASRSGTSGAYNEQFF
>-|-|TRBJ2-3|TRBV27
TGTGCCAGCAGTCACCGCCACCCCAGGGGGGGAAACACAGATACGCAGTATTTT
CASSHRHPRGGNTDTQYF
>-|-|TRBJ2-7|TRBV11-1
TGTGCCAGCAGCTCAACCGACGGATCCTACGAGCAGTACTTC
CASSSTDGSYEQYF
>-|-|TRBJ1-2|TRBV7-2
TGTGCCAGCAGCTTAGATAAGGGCTGGAACTATGGCTACACCTTC
CASSLDKGWNYGYTF
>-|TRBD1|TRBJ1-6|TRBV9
TGTGCCAGCAGCGTATCCGGACCCGGGACAGAGAATTCACCCCTCCACTTT
CASSVSGPGTENSPLHF
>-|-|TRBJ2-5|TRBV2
TGTGCCAGCAGTTCCCCAGAGACCCAGTACTTC
CASSSPETQYF
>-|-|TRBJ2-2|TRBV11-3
TGTGCCAGCAGCCCGCGGACGGCGAACACCGGGGAGCTGTTTTTT
CASSPRTANTGELFF
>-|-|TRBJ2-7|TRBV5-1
TGCGCCAGCAGCTTAGGACAGAGCAGACCCTCCTACGAGCAGTACTTC
CASSLGQSRPSYEQYF
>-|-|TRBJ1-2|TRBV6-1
TGTGCCAGCAAATCAGGGATTGCAGGGTATGGCTACACCTTC
CASKSGIAGYGYTF
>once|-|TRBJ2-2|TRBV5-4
TGTGCCAGCAACAAACAGGCGACCGGGGAGCTGTTTTTT
CASNKQATGELFF